A selection of T cell receptor beta chains follows, all from one sample in a study of shared clonotypes between healthy human individuals. The data were produced by immunoSEQ multiplex PCR, yet TCRdb's version contains in-frame clones alone and is incomplete. The data show 450,000 to 650,000 clones, with around 78% seen just once and 12% held by the top ten. The sequencing input was PBMCs. These receptor sequences come from a woman aged 40 to 50 in good health. Some clones in this sample may be carry-over from other donors' samples. The CDR3 runs from the conserved cysteine through the conserved F or W. A D gene is named only where the DNA matches it firmly. Size tells how often a clone was seen (once, few, many) or the class of an expanded clone, and some rows leave it out.

>18|TRBJ1-4|TRBV4-1|few|-
CASSQVNFLGPTNEKLFF
TGCGCCAGCAGCCAGGTCAATTTTTTAGGGCCAACTAATGAAAAACTGTTTTTT
>14|TRBJ2-7|TRBV6-5|-|TRBD2
CASTPPGGPREQYF
TGTGCCAGCACCCCACCGGGGGGGCCAAGGGAGCAGTACTTC
>19|TRBJ2-7|TRBV18|-|-
CASSQNGGGGAPLSYEQYF
TGTGCCAGCTCACAAAACGGAGGAGGGGGCGCGCCCCTCTCCTACGAGCAGTACTTC
>13|TRBJ2-3|TRBV27|-|-
CATLRSGTDTQYF
TGTGCCACCCTGCGTAGTGGCACAGATACGCAGTATTTT
>15|TRBJ2-1|TRBV5-1|-|TRBD2
CASSQGLGGYNEQFF
TGCGCCAGCAGCCAGGGACTAGGAGGCTACAATGAGCAGTTCTTC
>14|TRBJ2-7|TRBV7-9|-|-
CASSLGSPRYEQYF
TGTGCCAGCAGCTTAGGTTCACCTAGGTACGAGCAGTACTTC
>15|TRBJ2-7|TRBV7-2|-|-
CASSIILGAAVEQYF
TGTGCCAGCAGCATTATTCTAGGCGCGGCGGTCGAGCAGTACTTC
>14|TRBJ1-2|TRBV19|-|TRBD1
CASSITGQGMGYTF
TGTGCCAGTAGTATAACGGGACAGGGAATGGGCTACACCTTC
>15|TRBJ2-1|TRBV18|-|TRBD2
CASSPPSGRSHEQFF
TGTGCCAGCTCACCCCCTAGCGGGAGAAGCCATGAGCAGTTCTTC
>16|TRBJ2-1|TRBV7-7|once|TRBD2
CASSSLAGASINEQFF
TGTGCTAGCAGCTCTTTAGCGGGAGCCTCGATAAATGAGCAGTTCTTC
>13|TRBJ2-5|TRBV19|-|-
CASSMRGSETQYF
TGTGCCAGTAGTATGAGGGGTTCGGAGACCCAGTACTTC
>13|TRBJ2-5|TRBV7-9|-|-
CASSLEARETQYF
TGTGCCAGCAGCTTAGAAGCGAGAGAGACCCAGTACTTC
>14|TRBJ2-3|TRBV6-4|many|TRBD2
CASSLAGETDTQYF
TGTGCCAGTTCACTAGCGGGAGAAACAGATACGCAGTATTTT
>14|TRBJ2-4|TRBV27|-|-
CASSPSRGVGIQYF
TGTGCCAGCAGTCCCTCGAGGGGGGTAGGGATTCAGTACTTC
>14|TRBJ2-7|TRBV10-3|-|TRBD2
CAISVSSGAYEQYF
TGTGCCATCAGTGTTTCTAGCGGAGCCTACGAGCAGTACTTC
>13|TRBJ1-2|TRBV30|-|-
CAWSKTGDYGYTF
TGTGCCTGGAGTAAGACAGGCGACTATGGCTACACCTTC
>17|TRBJ2-3|TRBV18|-|TRBD2
CASSYQRGLAGRNTQYF
TGTGCCAGCTCCTACCAGAGGGGACTAGCGGGACGGAATACGCAGTATTTT
>13|TRBJ2-1|TRBV9|-|-
CASSVGGYGEQFF
TGTGCCAGCAGCGTAGGTGGGTACGGTGAGCAGTTCTTC
>17|TRBJ2-1|TRBV29-1|once|TRBD1
CSVPRGLGDRGYNEQFF
TGCAGCGTACCAAGGGGCCTGGGGGACAGGGGGTACAATGAGCAGTTCTTC
>15|TRBJ2-1|TRBV4-1|-|TRBD2
CASSQVAGRYNEQFF
TGCGCCAGCAGCCAAGTAGCGGGACGATACAATGAGCAGTTCTTC
>16|TRBJ2-5|TRBV4-2|-|TRBD1
CASSQRQGAGQETQYF
TGTGCCAGCAGCCAAAGACAGGGGGCGGGCCAAGAGACCCAGTACTTC
>17|TRBJ1-2|TRBV15|few|TRBD1
CATSRDKGDRGLYGYTF
TGTGCCACCAGCAGAGATAAGGGGGACAGGGGGCTCTATGGCTACACCTTC
>18|TRBJ2-7|TRBV7-5|-|-
CARSSGLAGGYRRSEQYF
TGTGCCAGAAGTTCCGGACTAGCGGGAGGGTACCGGCGTTCCGAGCAGTACTTC
>12|TRBJ1-1|TRBV10-3|-|-
CAIRGMNTEAFF
TGTGCCATCAGGGGAATGAACACTGAAGCTTTCTTT
>12|TRBJ1-2|TRBV29-1|-|-
CSVRSDGYGYTF
TGCAGCGTCCGGTCGGATGGCTATGGCTACACCTTC
>13|TRBJ2-5|TRBV7-8|-|TRBD2
CASSRGGRETQYF
TGTGCCAGCAGTCGGGGGGGGCGAGAGACCCAGTACTTC
>14|TRBJ1-5|TRBV30|-|-
CAWSRPPGEQPQHF
TGTGCCTGGAGCCGTCCCCCGGGGGAACAGCCCCAGCATTTT
>14|TRBJ1-2|TRBV18|-|-
CASSPSGTNYGYTF
TGTGCCAGCTCACCGTCAGGAACTAACTATGGCTACACCTTC
>13|TRBJ1-5|TRBV10-3|-|-
CAIADGEGWPQHF
TGTGCCATCGCGGACGGGGAAGGATGGCCCCAGCATTTT